These 22 T cell receptor beta chains were all obtained from the same sample, sequenced in a study of cytomegalovirus exposure and HLA in healthy donors. Primers for the PCR totalled 60 Vbeta and 13 Jbeta. Some clones are missing from TCRdb's copy, which holds only in-frame ones; the method was immunoSEQ multiplex PCR. The sample contains about 67,000 clones, about 70% of which appear only once. Sequenced input: PBMCs. The source is a woman aged 25 to 45 in good health and CMV-seronegative.

V and J are TRBV28 and TRBJ1-5; tentative D call: TRBD1 (5 bases). There are 14 residues in the CDR3. Germline CDR1 is MDHEN and CDR2 is SYDVKM. V was pared by 2 bases and J by 5 bases, with 10 bases between. This chain's CDR3 is CASSLGGFYQPQHF. DNA of the CDR3: TGTGCCAGCAGTTTAGGGGGGTTTTATCAGCCCCAGCATTTT.

V usage is TRBV4-2 and J usage is TRBJ1-5; a possible D gene is TRBD1 (5 bases). Between the trimmed V and J ends, which lost 0 bases and 7 bases, there was a span of 13 bases. The CDR3 is 15 residues long. Germline loops: CDR1 LGHNA, CDR2 YNFKEQ. The CDR3: CASSQDLGGAQPQHF. CDR3 DNA sequence: TGTGCCAGCAGCCAAGATTTGGGAGGGGCGCAGCCCCAGCATTTT.

This clone was recorded once. The chain uses TRBV7-2 and TRBJ2-5; 7 bases map to TRBD2. The trim removed 5 bases at V and 5 bases at J, leaving 8 bases unmatched. CDR3 length: 14 amino acids. Germline assignment: CDR1 SGHTA and CDR2 FQGNSA. The CDR3 region has the DNA TGTGCCAGCAGCCCCAGGACTAGAGGGGAGACCCAGTACTTC. It specifies CASSPRTRGETQYF.

The gene calls are TRBV27 and TRBJ2-1, with TRBD1 matching 12 bases. The trim removed 11 bases at V and 5 bases at J, leaving 1 base unmatched. Germline CDR1 is MNHEY and CDR2 is SMNVEV (reference sequence). The CDR3 is made up of 12 amino acids. The CDR3 sequence: CAGTGGNNEQFF. The CDR3 DNA is TGTGCCGGGACAGGGGGCAACAATGAGCAGTTCTTC.

This clone was counted a few times. The chain employs TRBV4-1 and TRBJ1-2; maybe TRBD1 (5 bases). Germline values: CDR1 MGHRA, CDR2 YSYEKL. V was shortened by 4 bases and J by 5 bases, with 14 bases between the two germline ends. The CDR3 extends over 14 amino acids. DNA of the CDR3: TGCGCCAGCAGCCCCCAGTACAGGTCTTATGGCTACACCTTC. Translating gives CASSPQYRSYGYTF.

The rearrangement uses TRBV27 and TRBJ2-7; D may be TRBD2 (6 bases). From germline, CDR1 is MNHEY and CDR2 SMNVEV (reference sequence). CDR3 length equals 13 residues. V was pared by 6 bases and J by 3 bases, with 12 bases between. The CDR3 DNA sequence: TGTGCCAGCAGACCGGAGGGACTCTACGAGCAGTACTTC. Protein sequence: CASRPEGLYEQYF.

The chain carries TRBV7-9 and TRBJ2-6; 10 nucleotides align to TRBD1. This CDR3 comprises 18 residues. J gave up 0 bases and V 6 bases, and 8 bases lay outside the gene matches. Germline V gene lookup returns CDR1 SEHNR and CDR2 FQNEAQ (reference sequence). CDR3 DNA: TGTGCCAGCAGACCGCGACAGGGGGCAACCTCTGGGGCCAACGTCCTGACTTTC. Translated: CASRPRQGATSGANVLTF.

This clone was recorded only once. The chain couples TRBV7-3 to TRBJ2-1; D may be TRBD1 (5 bases). CDR1 is SGHTA and CDR2 is FQGTGA in the germline V gene. Trimming shortened V by 3 bases and J by 6 bases, and 9 bases separated the two germline ends. The CDR3 consists of 13 residues. CDR3 sequence: CASSFGRANEQFF. CDR3 bases: TGTGCCAGCAGCTTCGGCAGGGCCAATGAGCAGTTCTTC.

The genes are TRBV19 and TRBJ2-3, with 7 bases matching TRBD2. Per the germline V gene, CDR1 is LNHDA and CDR2 is SQIVND (reference sequence). The CDR3 extends over 15 amino acids. V was clipped by 1 base and J by 0 bases; unmatched bases: 1. The CDR3 protein is CASSIVSGSTDTQYF. In DNA form, the CDR3 reads TGTGCCAGTAGTATAGTTAGCGGGAGCACAGATACGCAGTATTTT. Full variable domain (remainder filled in from reference TRBV19 and TRBJ2-3): DGGITQSPKYLFRKEGQNVTLSCEQNLNHDAMYWYRQDPGQGLRLIYYSQIVNDFQKGDIAEGYSVSREKKESFPLTVTSAQKNPTAFYLCASSIVSGSTDTQYFGPGTRLTVL.

This rearrangement joins TRBV11-3 to TRBJ2-1; 8 bases fit TRBD2. With 0 bases clipped from V and 0 bases from J, the junction kept 10 bases outside the gene matches. Germline V gives CDR1 SGHNT, CDR2 YENEEA. CDR3 length equals 19 residues. CDR3 in DNA: TGTGCCAGCAGCTTAGATCTCGGGGGCGGGGGGAGCTCCTACAATGAGCAGTTCTTC. Translating it yields CASSLDLGGGGSSYNEQFF.

This clone was recorded a few times. The rearrangement uses TRBV9 and TRBJ1-4; 11 bases are shared with TRBD1. Germline trimming cut 0 bases from V and 7 bases from J; bases unmatched to any gene: 5. CDR3 length: 16 residues. Germline CDR1 SGDLS, CDR2 YYNGEE. In DNA, the CDR3 is TGTGCCAGCAGCGTAGGAAGCGGACAGGGGGCTGAAAAACTGTTTTTT. Protein product: CASSVGSGQGAEKLFF.

The chain combines TRBV27 with TRBJ2-7; TRBD1 might be the D (6 bases). This CDR3 spans 14 amino acids. The V gene's germline CDR1 is MNHEY and CDR2 SMNVEV (reference sequence). Trimming shortened V by 5 bases and J by 0 bases, and 11 bases separated the two germline ends. CDR3 in amino acids: CASSPPGASYEQYF. In nucleotides, the CDR3 is TGTGCCAGCAGTCCTCCAGGGGCCTCCTACGAGCAGTACTTC.

This clone was counted between two and nine times. The genes are TRBV7-3 and TRBJ2-3; D is possibly TRBD2 (6 bases). Per the germline V gene, CDR1 is SGHTA and CDR2 is FQGTGA. The ends were cut back, 5 bases at V and 4 bases at J, with 13 bases in the middle. This CDR3 is 14 amino acids long. The CDR3 loop is CASSVGRGSDTQYF. The CDR3 DNA follows: TGTGCCAGCAGCGTCGGGCGGGGATCAGATACGCAGTATTTT.

This clone appeared a few times. V usage is TRBV7-9 and J usage is TRBJ1-2, with 12 bases aligning to TRBD1. In germline, CDR1 is SEHNR, CDR2 FQNEAQ (reference sequence). The V and J ends lost 2 bases and 9 bases, in that order; junction bases with no gene match: 19. This CDR3 has 19 residues. The DNA of the CDR3 is TGTGCCAGCAGCTTATCCGTATGGGACAGGGGGCCCTCTATGGAGAGCTACACCTTC. The encoded protein is CASSLSVWDRGPSMESYTF.

The chain is built from TRBV7-9 and TRBJ1-4, with 7 bases identical to TRBD1. Germline values: CDR1 SEHNR, CDR2 FQNEAQ (reference sequence). The CDR3 extends over 15 amino acids. Losses at the gene ends were 5 bases for V and 4 bases for J; bases not matched to a gene: 7. CDR3 sequence reads: CASSPGTANNEKLFF. In DNA form, the CDR3 reads TGTGCCAGCAGCCCCGGGACAGCTAATAATGAAAAACTGTTTTTT.

This clone was picked up many times. CDR3 loop: CASSYSGGYGYTF. CDR3 in DNA: TGTGCCAGCAGTTACTCCGGGGGATATGGCTACACCTTC. The chain carries TRBV6-5 and TRBJ1-2, with D possibly matching TRBD1 (5 bases). V was pared by 0 bases and J by 5 bases, with 7 bases between. This CDR3 is 13 amino acids long. The germline V gene encodes CDR1 MNHEY and CDR2 SVGAGI.

The chain couples TRBV2 to TRBJ2-1, with D unclear. The CDR3 has 13 amino acids. Germline V gene lookup returns CDR1 SNHLY and CDR2 FYNNEI. Trimming left V 6 bases short and J 1 base short, with 7 bases between. The CDR3 here is CASRAVSYNEQFF. In DNA form, the CDR3 reads TGTGCCAGCAGGGCAGTTTCCTACAATGAGCAGTTCTTC.

A word on this clone: One end of the junction does not line up with germline, which may come from a read error. The J gene is TRBJ1-2, the V gene TRBV7-9, with TRBD1 as a possible D gene (5 bases). The germline V gene has CDR1 SEHNR and CDR2 FQNEAQ (reference sequence). This CDR3 comprises 12 residues. This chain's CDR3 is CSSRQLQTGYTF. The CDR3 nucleotides are TGTTCCAGCCGACAGTTACAAACTGGCTACACCTTC.

This clone occurred a few times. This chain connects TRBV2 to TRBJ2-1; D is ambiguous. Trimming took 3 bases from V and 7 from J, leaving 7 bases between them. Per germline, CDR1 SNHLY and CDR2 FYNNEI. The CDR3 covers 12 residues. The CDR3 DNA is TGTGCCAGCAGTGAGCCCAGAAATGAGCAGTTCTTC. Its translation is CASSEPRNEQFF.

V gene TRBV5-4 combines with J gene TRBJ1-4; D is ambiguous. CDR1 is SGHNT and CDR2 is YYREEE in the germline V gene (reference sequence). CDR3 length: 15 amino acids. V lost 2 bases and J 3 bases, leaving 11 bases between the germline ends. Here the CDR3 DNA reads TGTGCCAGCAGCTTCCGGGGAGGGTCTAATGAAAAACTGTTTTTT. The encoded protein is CASSFRGGSNEKLFF.

As for this clone: One junction end disagrees with the germline gene, perhaps due to a read error. The chain carries TRBV4-1 and TRBJ2-5; 12 bases align to TRBD2. Germline-derived CDR1 and CDR2 are MGHRA and YSYEKL. This CDR3 comprises 16 residues. CDR3 nucleotides: TGTGCCAGCAGCCAATCCACTAGCGGGGGGCACCGGACCCAGTACTTC. Translating gives CASSQSTSGGHRTQYF.

This sequence joins TRBV9 and TRBJ2-3; 9 bases are shared with TRBD1. The CDR3 totals 20 residues. The V and J ends lost 3 bases and 1 base, in that order; junction bases with no gene match: 18. Germline lookup yields CDR1 SGDLS and CDR2 YYNGEE. The DNA for the CDR3 is TGTGCCAGCAGCGCAGATGCCGGGACAGGGATCACCCGGGGCACAGATACGCAGTATTTT. Translating it yields CASSADAGTGITRGTDTQYF.